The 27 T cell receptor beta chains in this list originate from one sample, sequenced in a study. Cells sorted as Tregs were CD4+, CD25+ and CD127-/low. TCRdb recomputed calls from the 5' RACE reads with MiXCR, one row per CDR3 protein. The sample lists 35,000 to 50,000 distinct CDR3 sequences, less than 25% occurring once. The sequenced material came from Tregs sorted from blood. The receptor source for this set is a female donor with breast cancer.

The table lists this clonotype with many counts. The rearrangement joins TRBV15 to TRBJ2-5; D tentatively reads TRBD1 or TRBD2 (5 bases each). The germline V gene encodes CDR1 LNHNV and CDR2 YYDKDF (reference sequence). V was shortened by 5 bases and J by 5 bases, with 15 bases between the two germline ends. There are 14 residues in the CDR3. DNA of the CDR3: TGTGCCACCAGCCCCACAGGACTCGGGGAGACCCAGTACTTC. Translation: CATSPTGLGETQYF.

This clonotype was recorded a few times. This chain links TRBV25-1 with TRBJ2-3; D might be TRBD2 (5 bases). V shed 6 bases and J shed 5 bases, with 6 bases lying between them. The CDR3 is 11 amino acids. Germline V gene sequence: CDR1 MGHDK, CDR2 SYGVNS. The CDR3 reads CASSRGDTQYF. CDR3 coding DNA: TGTGCCAGCAGCCGGGGAGATACGCAGTATTTT.

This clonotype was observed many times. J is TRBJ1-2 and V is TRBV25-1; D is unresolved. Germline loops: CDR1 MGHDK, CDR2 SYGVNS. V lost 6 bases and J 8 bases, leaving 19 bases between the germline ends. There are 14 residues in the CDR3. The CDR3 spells CASRPARGGSGYTF. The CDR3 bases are TGTGCCAGCAGACCGGCCCGCGGAGGGAGCGGCTACACCTTC.

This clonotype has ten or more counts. This CDR3 is CASSPGTVPTGELFF. The DNA for the CDR3 is TGTGCCAGCAGCCCCGGGACAGTCCCAACCGGGGAGCTGTTTTTT. V and J are TRBV4-2 and TRBJ2-2; TRBD1 agrees at 7 bases. The CDR3 loop spans 15 amino acids. Losses at the gene ends were 4 bases for V and 5 bases for J; bases not matched to a gene: 7. Germline-derived CDR1 and CDR2 are LGHNA and YNFKEQ.

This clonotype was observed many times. The CDR3 DNA sequence: TGCAGTGCTCGGGACATGTCCTACGAGCAGTACTTC. This codes for CSARDMSYEQYF. The V and J genes are TRBV20-1 and TRBJ2-7, with D possibly matching TRBD1 (6 bases). Trimming left V 5 bases short and J 1 base short, with 9 bases between. In germline, CDR1 is DFQATT, CDR2 SNEGSKA (reference sequence). This CDR3 is 12 amino acids long.

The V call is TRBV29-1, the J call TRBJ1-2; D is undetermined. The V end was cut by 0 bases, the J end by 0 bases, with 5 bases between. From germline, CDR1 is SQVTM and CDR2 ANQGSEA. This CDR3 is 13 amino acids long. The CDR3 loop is CSVEEQTNYGYTF. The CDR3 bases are TGCAGCGTTGAAGAGCAGACTAACTATGGCTACACCTTC.

In nucleotides, the CDR3 is TGTGCCAGCAGTTTAACGCTAGTGGGCCCTGAGCAGTTCTTC. Amino acids: CASSLTLVGPEQFF. The rearrangement joins TRBV27 to TRBJ2-1; D is unclear. Germline values: CDR1 MNHEY, CDR2 SMNVEV (reference sequence). The CDR3 runs to 14 residues. V gave up 2 bases and J gave up 9 bases, with 14 bases separating them.

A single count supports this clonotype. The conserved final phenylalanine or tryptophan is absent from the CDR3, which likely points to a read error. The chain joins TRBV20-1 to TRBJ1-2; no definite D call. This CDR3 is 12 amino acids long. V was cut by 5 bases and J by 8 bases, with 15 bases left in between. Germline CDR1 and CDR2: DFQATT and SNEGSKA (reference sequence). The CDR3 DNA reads TGCAGTGCTGAAGGATCCAGAGGAGGCTACACCTCC. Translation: CSAEGSRGGYTS.

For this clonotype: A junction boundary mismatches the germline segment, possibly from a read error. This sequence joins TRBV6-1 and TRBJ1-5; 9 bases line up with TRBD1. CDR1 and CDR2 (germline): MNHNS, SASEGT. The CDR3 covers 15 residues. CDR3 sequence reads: CAGSRLGQGIQPQHF. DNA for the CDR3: TGTGCCGGCAGTAGGTTGGGACAGGGTATACAGCCCCAGCATTTT.

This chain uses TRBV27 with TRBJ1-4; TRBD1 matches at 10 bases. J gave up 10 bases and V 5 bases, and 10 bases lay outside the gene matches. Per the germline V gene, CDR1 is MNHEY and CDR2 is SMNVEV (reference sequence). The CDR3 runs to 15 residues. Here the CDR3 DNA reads TGTGCCAGCAGTACGAGAGGGACAGGGGCAGTAAAACTGTTTTTT. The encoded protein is CASSTRGTGAVKLFF. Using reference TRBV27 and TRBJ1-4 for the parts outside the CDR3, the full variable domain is EAQVTQNPRYLITVTGKKLTVTCSQNMNHEYMSWYRQDPGLGLRQIYYSMNVEVTDKGDVPEGYKVSRKEKRNFPLILESPSPNQTSLYFCASSTRGTGAVKLFFGSGTQLSVL.

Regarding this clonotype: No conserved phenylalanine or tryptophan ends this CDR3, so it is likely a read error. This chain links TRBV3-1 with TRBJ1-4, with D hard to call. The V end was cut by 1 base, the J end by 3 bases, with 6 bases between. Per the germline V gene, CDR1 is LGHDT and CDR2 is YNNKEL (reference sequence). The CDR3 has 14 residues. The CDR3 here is CASSQVGANEKLFV. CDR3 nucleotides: TGTGCCAGCAGCCAAGTCGGAGCTAATGAAAAACTGTTTGTT.

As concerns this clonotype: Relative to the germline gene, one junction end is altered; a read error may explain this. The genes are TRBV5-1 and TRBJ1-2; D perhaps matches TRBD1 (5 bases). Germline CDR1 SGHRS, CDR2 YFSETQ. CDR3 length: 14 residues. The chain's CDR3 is CASSLDRTNYSYTF. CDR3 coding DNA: TGCGCCAGCAGCTTGGATCGGACAAACTATAGCTACACCTTC.

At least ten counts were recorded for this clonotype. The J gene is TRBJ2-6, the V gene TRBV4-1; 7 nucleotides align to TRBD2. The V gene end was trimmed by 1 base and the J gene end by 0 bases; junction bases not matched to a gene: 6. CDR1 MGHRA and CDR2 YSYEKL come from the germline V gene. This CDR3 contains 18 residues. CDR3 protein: CASSQAGRDFSGANVLTF. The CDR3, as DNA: TGCGCCAGCAGCCAAGCGGGGAGGGATTTCTCTGGGGCCAACGTCCTGACTTTC.

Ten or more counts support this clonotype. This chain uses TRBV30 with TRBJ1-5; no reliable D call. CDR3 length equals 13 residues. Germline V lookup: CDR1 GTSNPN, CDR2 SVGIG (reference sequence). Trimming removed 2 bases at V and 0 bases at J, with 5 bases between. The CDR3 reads CAWSMDSNQPQHF. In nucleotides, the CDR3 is TGTGCCTGGAGTATGGATAGCAATCAGCCCCAGCATTTT. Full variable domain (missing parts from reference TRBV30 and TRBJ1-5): SQTIHQWPATLVQPVGSPLSLECTVEGTSNPNLYWYRQAAGRGLQLLFYSVGIGQISSEVPQNLSASRPQDRQFILSSKKLLLSDSGFYLCAWSMDSNQPQHFGDGTRLSIL.

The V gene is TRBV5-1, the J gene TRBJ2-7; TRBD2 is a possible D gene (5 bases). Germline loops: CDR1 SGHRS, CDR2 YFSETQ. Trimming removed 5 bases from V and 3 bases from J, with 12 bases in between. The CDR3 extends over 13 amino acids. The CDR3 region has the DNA TGCGCCAGCAGTGGAGGAGGCCTCTACGAGCAGTACTTC. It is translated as CASSGGGLYEQYF.

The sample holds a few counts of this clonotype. As DNA, the CDR3 is TGTGCCAGCAGTTCATATTGGGAAATCTCCTACAATGAGCAGTTCTTC. This gives the protein CASSSYWEISYNEQFF. The rearrangement links TRBV27 to TRBJ2-1; D uncertain. Germline V gives CDR1 MNHEY, CDR2 SMNVEV (reference sequence). The CDR3 covers 16 residues. V was clipped by 4 bases and J by 0 bases, with 13 bases between them.

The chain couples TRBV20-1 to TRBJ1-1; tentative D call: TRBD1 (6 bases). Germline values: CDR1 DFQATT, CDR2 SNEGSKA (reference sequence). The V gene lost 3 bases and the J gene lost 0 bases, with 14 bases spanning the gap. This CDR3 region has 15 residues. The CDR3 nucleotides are TGCAGTGCTAGCCAGGGGTGGAAGATGAACACTGAAGCTTTCTTT. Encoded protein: CSASQGWKMNTEAFF.

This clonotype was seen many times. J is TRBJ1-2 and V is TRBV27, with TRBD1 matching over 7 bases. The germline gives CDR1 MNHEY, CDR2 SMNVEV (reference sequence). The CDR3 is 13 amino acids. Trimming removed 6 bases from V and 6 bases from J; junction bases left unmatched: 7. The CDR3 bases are TGTGCCAGCAGGAAACAGGGGATTGATGGCTACACCTTC. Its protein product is CASRKQGIDGYTF.

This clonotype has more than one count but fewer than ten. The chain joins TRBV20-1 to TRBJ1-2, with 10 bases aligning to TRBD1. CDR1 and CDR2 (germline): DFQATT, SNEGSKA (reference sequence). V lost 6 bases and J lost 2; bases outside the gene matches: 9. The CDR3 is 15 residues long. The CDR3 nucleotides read TGCAGTGCAACCGGGACAGGGGTCCGGAACTATGGCTACACCTTC. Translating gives CSATGTGVRNYGYTF.

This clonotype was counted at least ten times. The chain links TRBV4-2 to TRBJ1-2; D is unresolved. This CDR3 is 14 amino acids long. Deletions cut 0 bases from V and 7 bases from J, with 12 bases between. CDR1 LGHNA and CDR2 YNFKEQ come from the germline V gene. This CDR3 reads CASSQEGRIVGYTF. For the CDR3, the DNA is TGTGCCAGCAGCCAAGAGGGCAGGATAGTTGGCTACACCTTC.

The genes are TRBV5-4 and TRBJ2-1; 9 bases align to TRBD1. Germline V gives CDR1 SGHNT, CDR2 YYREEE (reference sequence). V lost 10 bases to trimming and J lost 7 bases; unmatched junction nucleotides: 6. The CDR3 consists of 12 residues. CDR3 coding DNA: TGTGCCTCGGGACAGGGTACTAATGAGCAGTTCTTC. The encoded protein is CASGQGTNEQFF.

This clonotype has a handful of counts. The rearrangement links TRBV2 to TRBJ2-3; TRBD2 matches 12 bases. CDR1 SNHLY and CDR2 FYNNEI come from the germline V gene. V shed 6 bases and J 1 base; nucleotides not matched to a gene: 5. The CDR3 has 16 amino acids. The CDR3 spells CASRLAGGPGTDTQYF. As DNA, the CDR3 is TGTGCCAGCAGGCTAGCGGGAGGGCCTGGCACAGATACGCAGTATTTT.

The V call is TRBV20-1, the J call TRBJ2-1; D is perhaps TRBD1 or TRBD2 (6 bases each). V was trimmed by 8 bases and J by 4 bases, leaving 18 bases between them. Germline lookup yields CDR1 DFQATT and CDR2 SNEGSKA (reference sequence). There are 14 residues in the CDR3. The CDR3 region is CSLRWRGNYNEQFF. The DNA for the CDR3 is TGCAGTCTCCGTTGGAGGGGGAATTACAATGAGCAGTTCTTC.

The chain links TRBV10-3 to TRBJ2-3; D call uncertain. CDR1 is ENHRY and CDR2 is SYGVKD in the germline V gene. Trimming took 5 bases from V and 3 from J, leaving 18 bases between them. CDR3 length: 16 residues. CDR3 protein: CAISSAVRARTDTQYF. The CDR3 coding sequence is TGTGCCATCAGTAGCGCGGTTCGGGCCCGAACAGATACGCAGTATTTT.

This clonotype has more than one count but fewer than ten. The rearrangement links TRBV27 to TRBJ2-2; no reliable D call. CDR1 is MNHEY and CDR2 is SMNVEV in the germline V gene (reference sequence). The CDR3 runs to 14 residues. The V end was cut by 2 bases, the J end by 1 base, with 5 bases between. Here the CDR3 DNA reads TGTGCCAGCAGTTTACGTGTGAACACCGGGGAGCTGTTTTTT. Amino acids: CASSLRVNTGELFF.

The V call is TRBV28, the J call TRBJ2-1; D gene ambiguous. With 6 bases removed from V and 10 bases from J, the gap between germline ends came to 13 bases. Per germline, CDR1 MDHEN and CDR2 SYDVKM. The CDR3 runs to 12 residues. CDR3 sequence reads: CASRTKPGEQFF. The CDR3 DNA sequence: TGTGCCAGCAGGACAAAACCTGGGGAGCAGTTCTTC.

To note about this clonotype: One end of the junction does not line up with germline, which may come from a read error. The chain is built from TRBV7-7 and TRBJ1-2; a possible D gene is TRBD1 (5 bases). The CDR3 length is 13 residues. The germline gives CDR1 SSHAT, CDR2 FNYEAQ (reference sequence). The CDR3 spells CASSSRANYGYTF. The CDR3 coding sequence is TGTGCTAGCAGCTCCAGGGCTAACTATGGCTACACCTTC.